These T cell receptor beta chains were read from a single sample in a study of T-cell memory formation after mild COVID-19. TCRdb re-called the 5' RACE reads with MiXCR, one entry per CDR3 protein. The sample has about 260,000 distinct CDR3 sequences; roughly 8.2% are singletons. The sample was PBMCs or a T cell subset sorted from them (not recorded which). These receptors were collected from a man aged 18 to 35 who had mild COVID-19 (a few samples of this study predate the infection). Cell type and time point are not known. Each CDR3 is given with its conserved first and last residue. Rows may omit the clone size; those that give it use once, few, many or a size class.

v_gene: TRBV7-2
abundance: NA
CDR3aa: CASSLRRRDTGELFF

v_gene: TRBV7-2
abundance: few
CDR3aa: CASSPRGAPGNQPQHF

v_gene: TRBV10-3
abundance: few
CDR3aa: CAISDPYEQYF

v_gene: TRBV7-2
abundance: NA
CDR3aa: CASSLEVLIAKNIQYF

v_gene: TRBV11-1
abundance: NA
CDR3aa: CASSLGGGAGEETQYF

v_gene: TRBV12-3/TRBV12-4
abundance: NA
CDR3aa: CASSLSLAGGPTDTQYF

v_gene: TRBV5-1
abundance: few
CDR3aa: CASSLDRGGRGEQFF

v_gene: TRBV7-2
abundance: NA
CDR3aa: CASSPGLAAGELFF

v_gene: TRBV4-1
abundance: NA
CDR3aa: CASSRGGAETQYF

v_gene: TRBV2
abundance: many
CDR3aa: CASSESDAGANVLTF

v_gene: TRBV5-1
abundance: NA
CDR3aa: CASAGTVLYNEQFF

v_gene: TRBV3-2
abundance: few
CDR3aa: CASVGMNTEAFF

v_gene: TRBV7-9
abundance: NA
CDR3aa: CASSWGVGRGDQPQHF

v_gene: TRBV7-2
abundance: few
CDR3aa: CASSLVGSAQTDTQYF

v_gene: TRBV6-1
abundance: few
CDR3aa: CASDSSGANVLTF

v_gene: TRBV20-1
abundance: many
CDR3aa: CSARGKGLAGSTRDNEQFF

v_gene: TRBV12-3/TRBV12-4
abundance: NA
CDR3aa: CASSLDPGGHANYGYTF

v_gene: TRBV12-3/TRBV12-4
abundance: few
CDR3aa: CASTQGNQPQHF

v_gene: TRBV5-1
abundance: few
CDR3aa: CASSLDGAGNQPQHF

v_gene: TRBV12-3/TRBV12-4
abundance: few
CDR3aa: CASSFWGASDEQFF

v_gene: TRBV20-1
abundance: NA
CDR3aa: CSARRPGGSYNEQFF

v_gene: TRBV4-1
abundance: NA
CDR3aa: CASSLLQVEGNSPLHF

v_gene: TRBV4-1
abundance: few
CDR3aa: CASSGTGGFYNEQFF

v_gene: TRBV12-3/TRBV12-4
abundance: many
CDR3aa: CASSQAYNEKLFF

v_gene: TRBV20-1
abundance: many
CDR3aa: CSARQDDQETQYF

v_gene: TRBV4-2
abundance: few
CDR3aa: CASSQDYVPYEQYF

v_gene: TRBV5-6
abundance: NA
CDR3aa: CASSLDWQMNTEAFF

v_gene: TRBV5-6
abundance: NA
CDR3aa: CASSTVTGDTTDTQYF

v_gene: TRBV6-5
abundance: NA
CDR3aa: CASSYKTGGLAYEQYF

v_gene: TRBV3-1
abundance: NA
CDR3aa: CASSRGTDNEKLFF

v_gene: TRBV28
abundance: NA
CDR3aa: CASSFVLAGGYTDTQYF

v_gene: TRBV12-3/TRBV12-4
abundance: NA
CDR3aa: CASSSRDPDNEQFF

v_gene: TRBV7-2
abundance: few
CDR3aa: CASSSLIGAFF

v_gene: TRBV5-1
abundance: few
CDR3aa: CASSPTGTGVATEAFF

v_gene: TRBV20-1
abundance: NA
CDR3aa: CSALVRNTIYF

v_gene: TRBV5-1
abundance: NA
CDR3aa: CASKAQGTDTQYF

v_gene: TRBV6-2/TRBV6-3
abundance: NA
CDR3aa: CASRSPGVSNQPQHF

v_gene: TRBV12-3/TRBV12-4
abundance: few
CDR3aa: CASSKLRADTQYF

v_gene: TRBV5-1
abundance: many
CDR3aa: CASSLSPSEPYEQYF

v_gene: TRBV7-9
abundance: NA
CDR3aa: CASSFRFSILGGTTDTQYF

v_gene: TRBV5-1
abundance: NA
CDR3aa: CASSLVAGRTRELFF

v_gene: TRBV6-5
abundance: few
CDR3aa: CASSYSGERTNEQFF

v_gene: TRBV7-2
abundance: few
CDR3aa: CASSSRGWGGYNEQFF

v_gene: TRBV7-2
abundance: many
CDR3aa: CASPGVGGYTF

v_gene: TRBV11-2
abundance: NA
CDR3aa: CASSLDFQGPDTQYF

v_gene: TRBV7-9
abundance: many
CDR3aa: CASSTRGQGDETQYF

v_gene: TRBV6-5
abundance: NA
CDR3aa: CASSAPGQGRTEAFF

v_gene: TRBV6-2/TRBV6-3
abundance: NA
CDR3aa: CASSYRSGFGYTF

v_gene: TRBV11-2
abundance: few
CDR3aa: CASSSGSLGGAFF

v_gene: TRBV7-6
abundance: few
CDR3aa: CAIQRQDSGNTIYF

v_gene: TRBV15
abundance: NA
CDR3aa: CATSGKALGLNPETQYF

v_gene: TRBV29-1
abundance: many
CDR3aa: CSVNLHHTEAFF

v_gene: TRBV30
abundance: NA
CDR3aa: CAWSLDYTQYF

v_gene: TRBV6-4
abundance: NA
CDR3aa: CASTGTGRETQYF